These 11 T cell receptor beta chains originate from one sample sequenced in a study of post-analysis software for immune sequencing data. General study findings and limits: When patients were compared with controls, about 5 TRBV segments were more frequent, TRBV5-6, TRBV5-1 and TRBV20-1 among them.

TCR beta libraries were prepared from cDNA with unique molecular identifiers. MiXCR was run by TCRdb on the PCR reads, yielding one entry per CDR3 protein. The sample has 800,000 to 950,000 distinct CDR3 sequences; around 53% are singletons. Their antigens are not known. The source material was blood. The receptors shown here come from a girl aged 10-17 years with multiple sclerosis.

The gene calls are TRBV9 and TRBJ2-1; tentative D call: TRBD1 (6 bases). From germline, CDR1 is SGDLS and CDR2 YYNGEE. V lost 0 bases, J lost 11 bases, and 12 bases lay in between. There are 13 residues in the CDR3. CDR3 DNA sequence: TGTGCCAGCAGCGTAGACCCAACAGGGAAGCAGTTCTTC. Protein sequence: CASSVDPTGKQFF.

This chain uses TRBV20-1 with TRBJ2-7; no clear D. Trimming took 6 bases from V and 0 from J, leaving 12 bases between them. This CDR3 region has 13 residues. CDR1 DFQATT and CDR2 SNEGSKA come from the germline V gene (reference sequence). The CDR3 coding sequence is TGCAGTGCCGAATCGACCGGCTCCTACGAGCAGTACTTC. This codes for CSAESTGSYEQYF.

This clonotype was detected a few times. Here the CDR3 reads CASSVSGGTQGYTQYF. DNA of the CDR3: TGTGCCAGCAGCGTGTCAGGGGGGACTCAGGGATATACGCAGTATTTT. V is TRBV9 and J is TRBJ2-3, with a weak D call TRBD1 (7 bases). Per the germline V gene, CDR1 is SGDLS and CDR2 is YYNGEE. The V end lost 2 bases, the J end lost 7 bases, and 20 bases lay between the germline ends. The CDR3 loop spans 16 amino acids.

About this clonotype: The junction shows a germline mismatch at one end, possibly a read error. The DNA of the CDR3 is TGCGCCATCAGTGTGGTGCAGGAGAGGAATGGCTACACCTTC. Amino acids: CAISVVQERNGYTF. The chain is built from TRBV10-3 and TRBJ1-2; D is ambiguous. This CDR3 has 14 residues. Germline lookup yields CDR1 ENHRY and CDR2 SYGVKD.

The chain employs TRBV2 and TRBJ1-2; TRBD1 is a possible D gene (6 bases). V was trimmed by 6 bases and J by 7 bases, leaving 18 bases between them. The CDR3 covers 14 residues. CDR1 is SNHLY, CDR2 FYNNEI, per germline. The CDR3 spells CASRGESGRGGYTF. The CDR3 DNA reads as TGTGCCAGCAGGGGCGAGTCGGGCAGGGGTGGCTACACCTTC.

The V and J genes are TRBV2 and TRBJ2-1; D unresolved. The CDR3 extends over 16 amino acids. Germline V gene lookup returns CDR1 SNHLY and CDR2 FYNNEI. The V and J ends lost 10 bases and 0 bases respectively, with 19 bases between them. CDR3 coding DNA: TGTGCCATCAACCTAAAGGACCAGAGCTCCTACAATGAGCAGTTCTTC. It is translated as CAINLKDQSSYNEQFF. The full variable domain, rest sourced from reference TRBV2 and TRBJ2-1, is EPEVTQTPSHQVTQMGQEVILRCVPISNHLYFYWYRQILGQKVEFLVSFYNNEISEKSEIFDDQFSVERPDGSNFTLKIRSTKLEDSAMYFCAINLKDQSSYNEQFFGPGTRLTVL.

A remark on this clonotype: Germline is not matched at one junction end, which may reflect a read error. V and J are TRBV12-3 or TRBV12-4 and TRBJ1-1; D is unresolved. The CDR3 covers 14 residues. CDR3 DNA: TGTGCCATCAGTCTAAGACGCTCGAACACTGAAGCTTTCTTT. This encodes CAISLRRSNTEAFF.

This chain uses TRBV27 with TRBJ2-6; D may be TRBD1 or TRBD2 (5 bases each). The CDR3 extends over 17 amino acids. Trimming stripped 1 base from V and 0 bases from J, with 10 bases between. Germline-derived CDR1 and CDR2 are MNHEY and SMNVEV (reference sequence). CDR3 coding DNA: TGTGCCAGCAGTTTATGGGGGACCACCTCTGGGGCCAACGTCCTGACTTTC. This sequence encodes CASSLWGTTSGANVLTF.

The chain combines TRBV24-1 with TRBJ2-4; no reliable D call. Germline CDR1 and CDR2: KGHDR and SFDVKD. V was trimmed by 6 bases and J by 0 bases, leaving 2 bases between them. This CDR3 comprises 12 residues. The CDR3 region is CATSLAKNIQYF. In nucleotides, the CDR3 is TGTGCCACCAGTCTAGCCAAAAACATTCAGTACTTC.

This clonotype has just a few counts. The rearrangement uses TRBV28 and TRBJ1-2; D is unresolved. The CDR3 spans 15 residues. Germline assignment: CDR1 MDHEN and CDR2 SYDVKM. Trimming shortened V by 3 bases and J by 7 bases, and 18 bases separated the two germline ends. This chain's CDR3 is CASSFRQTAIFGYTF. CDR3 nucleotide sequence: TGTGCCAGCAGTTTCCGTCAGACCGCTATCTTTGGCTACACCTTC.

This rearrangement joins TRBV6-5 to TRBJ2-1, with 10 bases identical to TRBD2. CDR3 size: 19 residues. Germline V lookup: CDR1 MNHEY, CDR2 SVGAGI. V lost 0 bases and J lost 3; bases outside the gene matches: 11. The CDR3 region has the DNA TGTGCCAGCAGTTACTCGGCTAGCGGGGGAATAAACCACTACAATGAGCAGTTCTTC. Its translation is CASSYSASGGINHYNEQFF.